What follows are 22 T cell receptor beta chains derived from one specimen sequenced in a study of Ad26.COV2.S vaccination and SARS-CoV-2 variants. Treatment specified: roughly 20 received Ad26.COV2.S at low or high dose, single or two shots; about 5 received placebo; per-sample allocation not given. On day 63 after the first injection, vaccine and placebo recipients gave samples. The repertoire was sequenced with immunoSEQ multiplex PCR; TCRdb's copy has only in-frame clones and lacks some. The sample lists 450,000 to 550,000 clones; roughly 89% were seen once. This specimen was peripheral blood, taken in a trial of Ad26.COV2.S vaccine versus placebo. These receptors came from a person aged 18-60 years who received the Ad26.COV2.S COVID-19 vaccine or a placebo.

This chain links TRBV13 with TRBJ2-7; tentative D call: TRBD1 (5 bases). The V end was cut by 5 bases, the J end by 4 bases, with 9 bases between. The CDR3 sequence is 12 residues long. Per the germline V gene, CDR1 is PRHDT and CDR2 is FYEKMQ (reference sequence). The CDR3 DNA reads as TGTGCCAGCAGCCGTCAGGGTTACGAGCAGTACTTC. Protein product: CASSRQGYEQYF.

The V and J genes are TRBV9 and TRBJ2-5, with TRBD2 as a possible D gene (6 bases). Per germline, CDR1 SGDLS and CDR2 YYNGEE. Between the trimmed V and J ends, which lost 0 bases and 3 bases, there was a span of 9 bases. CDR3 length equals 14 residues. The CDR3 coding sequence is TGTGCCAGCAGCGTAGGGTCGGGAGAAGAGACCCAGTACTTC. Amino acid sequence: CASSVGSGEETQYF.

The rearrangement links TRBV5-4 to TRBJ1-1; TRBD1 aligns across 7 bases. With V trimmed by 4 bases and J by 2 bases, 5 bases remained unmatched. Per germline, CDR1 SGHNT and CDR2 YYREEE (reference sequence). This CDR3 spans 14 amino acids. In DNA, the CDR3 is TGTGCCAGCAGCCCGACAGGGATAAACACTGAAGCTTTCTTT. This sequence encodes CASSPTGINTEAFF.

The chain is built from TRBV5-6 and TRBJ1-1, with 7 bases lining up with TRBD1. The CDR3 loop spans 12 amino acids. Germline V lookup: CDR1 SGHDT, CDR2 YYEEEE. V lost 3 bases, J lost 6 bases, and 2 bases stayed unmatched. The chain's CDR3 is CASSSGTAEAFF. CDR3 DNA: TGTGCCAGCAGCTCAGGGACAGCTGAAGCTTTCTTT. Full variable domain (outside the CDR3, taken from reference TRBV5-6 and TRBJ1-1): DAGVTQSPTHLIKTRGQQVTLRCSPKSGHDTVSWYQQALGQGPQFIFQYYEEEERQRGNFPDRFSGHQFPNYSSELNVNALLLGDSALYLCASSSGTAEAFFGQGTRLTVV.

The chain joins TRBV27 to TRBJ2-7; D call uncertain. The CDR3 covers 15 residues. Trimming left V 0 bases short and J 6 bases short, with 15 bases between. Germline loops: CDR1 MNHEY, CDR2 SMNVEV (reference sequence). The CDR3 DNA sequence: TGTGCCAGCAGTTTATCCAGTTTTGAAATTAGCGAGCAGTACTTC. As protein: CASSLSSFEISEQYF.

The rearrangement links TRBV6-2 or TRBV6-3 to TRBJ2-2, with TRBD2 as a possible D gene (5 bases). The CDR3 totals 15 residues. V lost 4 bases, J lost 0 bases, and 9 bases lay in between. Per germline, CDR1 MNHEY and CDR2 SVGEGT. In DNA, the CDR3 is TGTGCCAGCAGTTCAAGGACTGCGAACACCGGGGAGCTGTTTTTT. Its translation: CASSSRTANTGELFF.

The chain has TRBV11-3 and TRBJ2-7, with TRBD2 identical over 13 bases. The CDR3 sequence is 15 residues long. The trim removed 4 bases at V and 6 bases at J, leaving 6 bases unmatched. Per germline, CDR1 SGHNT and CDR2 YENEEA. The CDR3 sequence is CASSSGLAGSIEQYV. In nucleotides, the CDR3 is TGTGCCAGCAGCTCGGGACTAGCGGGATCCATCGAGCAGTACGTC.

The chain couples TRBV10-2 to TRBJ1-1; D not resolved. V was shortened by 2 bases and J by 1 base, with 8 bases between the two germline ends. Germline V CDR1 and CDR2: WSHSY, SAAADI. This CDR3 spans 14 amino acids. CDR3 in amino acids: CASSEEGKNTEAFF. The DNA for the CDR3 is TGCGCCAGCAGTGAGGAGGGAAAGAACACTGAAGCTTTCTTT.

The rearrangement links TRBV9 to TRBJ1-1; TRBD1 matches at 10 bases. There are 16 residues in the CDR3. The J segment lost 0 bases and the V segment lost 3 bases, leaving 5 bases of the junction unmatched. Germline loops: CDR1 SGDLS, CDR2 YYNGEE. The CDR3 DNA reads TGTGCCAGCAGCGCGAGAGGGACAGGGGTGAACACTGAAGCTTTCTTT. Its protein product is CASSARGTGVNTEAFF.

The V and J genes are TRBV6-2 or TRBV6-3 and TRBJ1-5; 7 bases map to TRBD1. This CDR3 is 17 amino acids long. The germline V gene encodes CDR1 MNHEY and CDR2 SVGEGT. Unmatched junction bases numbered 10, after V lost 5 bases and J lost 0 bases. CDR3 sequence reads: CASSRRTGSYSNQPQHF. The CDR3 DNA reads TGTGCCAGCAGTAGGCGGACAGGCTCCTATAGCAATCAGCCCCAGCATTTT.

The chain uses TRBV12-5 and TRBJ2-5, with a tentative D call TRBD1 (5 bases). This CDR3 spans 13 amino acids. Germline V gene data show CDR1 as LGHNT and CDR2 as FRNRAP. V shed 3 bases and J shed 5 bases, with 10 bases lying between them. The CDR3 is CASGFSGAETQYF. The DNA of the CDR3 is TGTGCTAGTGGTTTTAGTGGGGCCGAGACCCAGTACTTC.

This clone was recorded only once. The chain carries TRBV5-4 and TRBJ2-6, with 8 bases that match TRBD1. The CDR3 is made up of 17 amino acids. V gave up 5 bases and J gave up 2 bases; unmatched junction bases: 9. Per the germline V gene, CDR1 is SGHNT and CDR2 is YYREEE (reference sequence). The DNA of the CDR3 is TGTGCCAGCAGGGGAGGACAGGGAGGTACTGGGGCCAACGTCCTGACTTTC. This encodes CASRGGQGGTGANVLTF.

This CDR3 is CASSFLGEETQYF. The CDR3 DNA reads TGTGCCAGCAGTTTTCTAGGGGAAGAGACCCAGTACTTC. The chain has TRBV12-3 or TRBV12-4 and TRBJ2-5; the D gene is possibly TRBD1 (5 bases). This CDR3 is built from 13 residues. Trimming stripped 3 bases from V and 3 bases from J, with 8 bases between.

The chain joins TRBV11-2 to TRBJ1-1; D unclear. V was pared by 2 bases and J by 3 bases, with 10 bases between. Looked up from germline, CDR1 is SGHAT and CDR2 is FQNNGV. The CDR3 sequence is 14 residues long. The CDR3 protein is CASSLIMPDTEAFF. CDR3 in DNA: TGTGCCAGCAGCTTAATAATGCCAGACACTGAAGCTTTCTTT.

The chain couples TRBV4-3 to TRBJ2-1; D possibly matches TRBD1 or TRBD2 (5 bases each). In germline, CDR1 is LGHNA, CDR2 YSLEER. The ends were cut back, 3 bases at V and 1 base at J, with 16 bases in the middle. The CDR3 extends over 17 amino acids. The DNA for the CDR3 is TGCGCCAGCAGCCACGTCGGTCGGGGCCCGTCCTACAATGAGCAGTTCTTC. This gives the protein CASSHVGRGPSYNEQFF.

The chain has TRBV9 and TRBJ1-1, with unresolved D. V lost 0 bases to trimming and J lost 8 bases, with 14 bases between them. The V gene's germline CDR1 is SGDLS and CDR2 YYNGEE. The CDR3 covers 14 residues. The CDR3 reads CASSVGRVGGEAFF. In nucleotides, the CDR3 is TGTGCCAGCAGCGTAGGAAGGGTTGGCGGCGAAGCTTTCTTT.

V and J are TRBV5-6 and TRBJ2-2, with a tentative D call TRBD1 (5 bases). This CDR3 region has 14 residues. Trimming took off 5 bases at V and 6 bases at J, with 14 bases between the two ends. Germline CDR1 is SGHDT and CDR2 is YYEEEE. DNA for the CDR3: TGTGCCAGCAGATCTGGGGCTTACGCCGGGGAGCTGTTTTTT. This codes for CASRSGAYAGELFF.

V gene TRBV27 combines with J gene TRBJ2-7; 12 bases map to TRBD2. V was clipped by 0 bases and J by 0 bases; unmatched bases: 6. Germline lookup yields CDR1 MNHEY and CDR2 SMNVEV (reference sequence). The CDR3 contains 18 residues. The CDR3 DNA is TGTGCCAGCAGTTTATCGGGACTAGCGGGCGTAAGCTCCTACGAGCAGTACTTC. This gives the protein CASSLSGLAGVSSYEQYF.

This chain connects TRBV2 to TRBJ1-5; TRBD1 aligns across 7 bases. Germline lookup yields CDR1 SNHLY and CDR2 FYNNEI. Trimming cost V 4 bases and J 10 bases; bases outside gene matches: 10. CDR3 length: 14 residues. Here the CDR3 reads CASSGDRDGVPQHF. The CDR3 DNA reads as TGTGCCAGCAGTGGCGACAGGGATGGGGTACCCCAGCATTTT.

As regards this clone: Other DNA sequences in the same sample also yield this CDR3. The V call is TRBV7-2, the J call TRBJ1-1, with a tentative D call TRBD1 (5 bases). This CDR3 is 13 amino acids long. The ends were cut back, 4 bases at V and 4 bases at J, with 10 bases in the middle. The germline CDR1 and CDR2 sequences are SGHTA and FQGNSA. CDR3: CASSSGRGTEAFF. In nucleotides, the CDR3 is TGTGCCAGCAGCTCGGGGCGAGGCACTGAAGCTTTCTTT.

The chain recombines TRBV14 with TRBJ1-2, with 8 bases identical to TRBD1. Germline lookup yields CDR1 SGHDN and CDR2 FVKESK. Germline trimming cut 3 bases from V and 0 bases from J; bases unmatched to any gene: 12. The CDR3 covers 18 residues. The CDR3 loop reads CASSQKPGQAFSNYGYTF. The CDR3 coding sequence is TGTGCCAGCAGCCAGAAACCGGGACAGGCCTTTTCTAACTATGGCTACACCTTC.

A few counts support this clone. The chain employs TRBV7-7 and TRBJ2-5; D may be TRBD2 (5 bases). CDR3 size: 12 residues. CDR1 and CDR2 (germline): SSHAT, FNYEAQ (reference sequence). Trimming shortened V by 4 bases and J by 4 bases, and 7 bases separated the two germline ends. This chain's CDR3 is CASSSAGETQYF. Written as DNA, the CDR3 is TGTGCCAGCAGCTCGGCGGGAGAGACCCAGTACTTC.